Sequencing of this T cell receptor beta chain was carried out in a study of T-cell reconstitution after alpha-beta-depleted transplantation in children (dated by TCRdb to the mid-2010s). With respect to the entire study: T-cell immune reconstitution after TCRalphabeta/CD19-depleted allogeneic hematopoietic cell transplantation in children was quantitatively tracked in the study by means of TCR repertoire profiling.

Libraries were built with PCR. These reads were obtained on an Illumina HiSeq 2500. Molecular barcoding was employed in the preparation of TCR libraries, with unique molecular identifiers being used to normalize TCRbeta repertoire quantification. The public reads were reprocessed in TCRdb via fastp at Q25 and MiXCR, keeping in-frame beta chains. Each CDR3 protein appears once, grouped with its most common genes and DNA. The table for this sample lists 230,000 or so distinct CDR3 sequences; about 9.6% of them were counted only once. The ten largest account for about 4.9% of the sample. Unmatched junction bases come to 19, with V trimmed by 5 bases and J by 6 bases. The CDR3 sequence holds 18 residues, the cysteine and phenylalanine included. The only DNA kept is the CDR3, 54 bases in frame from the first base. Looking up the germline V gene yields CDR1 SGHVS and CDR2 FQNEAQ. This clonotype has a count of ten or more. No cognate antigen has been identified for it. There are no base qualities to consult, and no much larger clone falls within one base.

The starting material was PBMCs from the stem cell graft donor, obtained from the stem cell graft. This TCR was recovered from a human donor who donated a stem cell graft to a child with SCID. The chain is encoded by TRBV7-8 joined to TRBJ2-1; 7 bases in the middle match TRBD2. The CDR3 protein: CASSGTGRGVFRGNEQFF. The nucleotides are TGTGCCAGCAGCGGAACGGGGAGGGGCGTATTTAGGGGCAATGAGCAGTTCTTC.